This entry lists 15 T cell receptor beta chains sequenced from one sample in a study of T-cell memory formation after mild COVID-19. Each CDR3 protein gets one entry after TCRdb re-called the 5' RACE reads with MiXCR. The repertoire includes 350,000 to 450,000 distinct CDR3 sequences, 25% to 30% of them detected once, and less than 15% sits in the top ten. The source material was PBMCs or a T cell subset sorted from them (not recorded which). The receptors were gathered from an adult woman who had mild COVID-19 (a few samples of this study predate the infection). Cell type and time point are not known.

CDR3 DNA sequence: TGTGCCAGCAGCTTAGACCCCCAAAAACTGTTTTTT. Protein: CASSLDPQKLFF. The chain carries TRBV7-9 and TRBJ1-4; no reliable D call. Trimming stripped 1 base from V and 9 bases from J, with 6 bases between. Germline V lookup: CDR1 SEHNR, CDR2 FQNEAQ (reference sequence). The CDR3 extends over 12 amino acids.

The V call is TRBV5-5, the J call TRBJ2-3; D possibly corresponds to TRBD1 (6 bases). Germline loops: CDR1 SGHKS, CDR2 YYEKEE (reference sequence). Trimming removed 6 bases at V and 5 bases at J, with 10 bases between. The CDR3 sequence is 12 residues long. In DNA form, the CDR3 reads TGTGCCAGCACCCTGACAGGAGATACGCAGTATTTT. Its protein product is CASTLTGDTQYF.

The chain has TRBV6-1 and TRBJ2-3; 13 bases align to TRBD2. J was trimmed by 2 bases and V by 6 bases; bases with no gene match: 11. Looked up from germline, CDR1 is MNHNS and CDR2 is SASEGT. The CDR3 contains 18 residues. The CDR3 is CASRGRLAGGYFTDTQYF. The CDR3 nucleotides are TGTGCCAGCAGGGGACGACTAGCGGGGGGTTATTTCACAGATACGCAGTATTTT.

The table lists this clonotype with a few counts. The chain carries TRBV10-3 and TRBJ2-7; 13 bases fit TRBD2. This CDR3 region has 16 residues. The J segment lost 2 bases and the V segment lost 3 bases, leaving 4 bases of the junction unmatched. The germline gives CDR1 ENHRY, CDR2 SYGVKD. Written as DNA, the CDR3 is TGTGCCATCAGTGACCCCGGACTAGCGGGGGCCTACGAGCAGTACTTC. Amino acid sequence: CAISDPGLAGAYEQYF.

The rearrangement uses TRBV7-2 and TRBJ2-2; D unresolved. The germline V gene has CDR1 SGHTA and CDR2 FQGNSA. This CDR3 contains 14 residues. The V and J ends lost 1 base and 6 bases respectively, with 9 bases between them. CDR3 amino acids: CASSLVGIAGELFF. The CDR3 DNA reads as TGTGCCAGCAGCTTAGTGGGTATAGCCGGGGAGCTGTTTTTT.

This clonotype has more than one count but fewer than ten. J is TRBJ2-5 and V is TRBV5-1; 8 bases line up with TRBD2. The CDR3 is 15 residues long. J gave up 1 base and V 2 bases, and 4 bases lay outside the gene matches. Germline V gene lookup returns CDR1 SGHRS and CDR2 YFSETQ. Here the CDR3 DNA reads TGCGCCAGCAGCTTTGCGGGAGGAATCCAAGAGACCCAGTACTTC. Translation gives CASSFAGGIQETQYF.

The CDR3 here is CASSPPQGQGTYEQYF. Written as DNA, the CDR3 is TGTGCCAGCTCACCACCGCAGGGACAGGGCACCTACGAGCAGTACTTC. This chain connects TRBV18 to TRBJ2-7; 9 nucleotides align to TRBD1. With 0 bases clipped from V and 2 bases from J, the junction kept 5 bases outside the gene matches. Germline V lookup: CDR1 KGHSH, CDR2 LQKENI. This CDR3 is 16 amino acids long. The full variable domain, with the rest looked up from reference TRBV18 and TRBJ2-7, is NAGVMQNPRHLVRRRGQEARLRCSPMKGHSHVYWYRQLPEEGLKFMVYLQKENIIDESGMPKERFSAEFPKEGPSILRIQQVVRGDSAAYFCASSPPQGQGTYEQYFGPGTRLTVT.

This chain connects TRBV11-2 to TRBJ2-1; 7 bases fit TRBD2. J gave up 0 bases and V 3 bases, and 5 bases lay outside the gene matches. The germline gives CDR1 SGHAT, CDR2 FQNNGV. This CDR3 is 16 amino acids long. CDR3 coding DNA: TGTGCCAGCAGCTTGTACGGGGGGAACTCCTACAATGAGCAGTTCTTC. It yields the protein CASSLYGGNSYNEQFF.

As regards this clonotype: Relative to the germline gene, one junction end is altered; a read error may explain this. The chain employs TRBV4-1 and TRBJ1-1; D unclear. CDR3 size: 16 residues. In germline, CDR1 is MGHRA, CDR2 YSYEKL. As DNA, the CDR3 is TGCGCCAGCAGCCAAGTGGGGAGAACAATGAAAACTGAAGCTTTCTTT. This encodes CASSQVGRTMKTEAFF.

The CDR3 spells CSAKLEGGSNQPQHF. In DNA form, the CDR3 reads TGCAGTGCTAAATTGGAGGGGGGGAGCAATCAGCCCCAGCATTTT. V usage is TRBV20-1 and J usage is TRBJ1-5, with D tentatively TRBD1 (6 bases). Trimming took 4 bases from V and 1 from J, leaving 14 bases between them. Germline loops: CDR1 DFQATT, CDR2 SNEGSKA (reference sequence). The CDR3 spans 15 residues.

The chain employs TRBV20-1 and TRBJ2-1; 8 bases match TRBD2. V lost 2 bases and J lost 3; bases outside the gene matches: 6. The CDR3 has 15 residues. CDR1 is DFQATT and CDR2 is SNEGSKA in the germline V gene (reference sequence). CDR3 residues: CSARWREVVYNEQFF. The CDR3 DNA sequence: TGCAGTGCTAGATGGCGGGAGGTGGTCTACAATGAGCAGTTCTTC.

The rearrangement joins TRBV6-2 or TRBV6-3 to TRBJ2-7; 9 bases are a match to TRBD1. This CDR3 region has 14 residues. Germline CDR1 and CDR2: MNHEY and SVGEGT. V trimming: 9 bases; J trimming: 1 base; junction bases outside the gene matches: 7. This CDR3 reads CASQIGQGSYEQYF. CDR3 in DNA: TGTGCCAGTCAAATTGGACAGGGGTCCTACGAGCAGTACTTC.

The chain has TRBV7-9 and TRBJ1-1, with TRBD1 identical over 8 bases. The germline CDR1 and CDR2 sequences are SEHNR and FQNEAQ (reference sequence). This CDR3 has 15 amino acids. The trim removed 3 bases at V and 7 bases at J, leaving 10 bases unmatched. As DNA, the CDR3 is TGTGCCAGCAGCTTGCAGGGGGCGCTTGGAGTTGAAGCTTTCTTT. This gives the protein CASSLQGALGVEAFF.

This clonotype was detected a few times. The chain uses TRBV9 and TRBJ2-1; the D call may be TRBD1 or TRBD2 (5 bases each). Between the trimmed V and J ends, which lost 5 bases and 10 bases, there was a span of 22 bases. The CDR3 extends over 15 amino acids. Germline V gene lookup returns CDR1 SGDLS and CDR2 YYNGEE. The CDR3 is CASRTAGTGRDEQFF. The CDR3 DNA sequence: TGTGCCAGCAGGACTGCCGGGACCGGAAGAGACGAGCAGTTCTTC.

A few counts support this clonotype. Germline is not matched at one junction end, which may reflect a read error. The genes are TRBV5-1 and TRBJ1-1; maybe TRBD1 (5 bases). Germline V gene lookup returns CDR1 SGHRS and CDR2 YFSETQ. The CDR3 is made up of 14 amino acids. CDR3 residues: CASSPQGGNTEAFF. In nucleotides, the CDR3 is TGTGCCAGCTCACCGCAGGGCGGGAACACTGAAGCTTTCTTT.